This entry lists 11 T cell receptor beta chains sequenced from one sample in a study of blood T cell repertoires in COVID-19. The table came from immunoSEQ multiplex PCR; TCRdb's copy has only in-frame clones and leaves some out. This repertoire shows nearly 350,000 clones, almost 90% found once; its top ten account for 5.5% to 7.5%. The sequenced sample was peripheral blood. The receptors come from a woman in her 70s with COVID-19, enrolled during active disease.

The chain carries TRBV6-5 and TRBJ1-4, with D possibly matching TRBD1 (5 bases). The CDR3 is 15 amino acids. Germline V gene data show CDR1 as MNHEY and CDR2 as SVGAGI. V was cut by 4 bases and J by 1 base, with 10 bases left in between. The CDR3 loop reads CASSSLDRTNEKLFF. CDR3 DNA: TGTGCCAGCAGTTCCCTCGACAGAACTAATGAAAAACTGTTTTTT.

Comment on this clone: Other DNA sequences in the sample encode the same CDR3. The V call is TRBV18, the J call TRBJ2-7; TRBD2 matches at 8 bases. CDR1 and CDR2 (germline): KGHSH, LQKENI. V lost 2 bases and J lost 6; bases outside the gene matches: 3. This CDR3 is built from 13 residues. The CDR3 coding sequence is TGTGCCAGCTCACCAGGGACTAGTGGCGAGCAGTACTTC. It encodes CASSPGTSGEQYF.

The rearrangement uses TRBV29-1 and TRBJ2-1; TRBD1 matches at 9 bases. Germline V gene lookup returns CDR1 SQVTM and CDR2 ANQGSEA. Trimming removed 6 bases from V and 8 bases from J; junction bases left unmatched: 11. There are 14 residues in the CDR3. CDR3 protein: CSVEDRGFLYEQFF. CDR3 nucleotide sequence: TGCAGCGTGGAGGACAGGGGATTTTTGTATGAGCAGTTCTTC.

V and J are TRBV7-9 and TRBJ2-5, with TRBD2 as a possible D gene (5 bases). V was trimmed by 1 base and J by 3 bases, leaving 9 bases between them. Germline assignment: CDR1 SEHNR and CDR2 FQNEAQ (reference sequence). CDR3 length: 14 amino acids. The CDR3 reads CASSLGEPEETQYF. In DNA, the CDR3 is TGTGCCAGCAGCTTAGGGGAGCCAGAAGAGACCCAGTACTTC.

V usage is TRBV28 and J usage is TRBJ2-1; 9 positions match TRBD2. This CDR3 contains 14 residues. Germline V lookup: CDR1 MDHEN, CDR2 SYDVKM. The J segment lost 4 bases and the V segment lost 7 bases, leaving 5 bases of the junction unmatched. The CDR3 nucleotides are TGTGCCAGCACACTTCTAGCGGGGTACAATGAGCAGTTCTTC. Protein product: CASTLLAGYNEQFF.

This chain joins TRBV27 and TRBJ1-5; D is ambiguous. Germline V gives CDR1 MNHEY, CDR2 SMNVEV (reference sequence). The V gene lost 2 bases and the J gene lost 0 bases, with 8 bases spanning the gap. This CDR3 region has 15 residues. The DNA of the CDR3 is TGTGCCAGCAGTTTAGGGCCGATTAGCAATCAGCCCCAGCATTTT. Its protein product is CASSLGPISNQPQHF.

The CDR3 protein is CASSALYSSTDTQYF. The DNA for the CDR3 is TGTGCCAGCAGCGCCCTATACTCTAGCACAGATACGCAGTATTTT. The genes are TRBV3-1 (or the pseudogene TRBV3-2) and TRBJ2-3; D gene unclear. Trimming stripped 5 bases from V and 0 bases from J, with 12 bases between. CDR1 LGHDT and CDR2 YNNKEL come from the germline V gene (reference sequence). The CDR3 runs to 15 residues.

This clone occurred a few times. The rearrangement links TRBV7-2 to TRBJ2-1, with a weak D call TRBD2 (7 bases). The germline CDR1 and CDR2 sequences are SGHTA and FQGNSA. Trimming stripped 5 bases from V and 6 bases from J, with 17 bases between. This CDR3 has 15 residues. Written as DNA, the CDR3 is TGTGCCAGCAGCCTTCGCGGGGGCGCCGGCAATGAGCAGTTCTTC. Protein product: CASSLRGGAGNEQFF.

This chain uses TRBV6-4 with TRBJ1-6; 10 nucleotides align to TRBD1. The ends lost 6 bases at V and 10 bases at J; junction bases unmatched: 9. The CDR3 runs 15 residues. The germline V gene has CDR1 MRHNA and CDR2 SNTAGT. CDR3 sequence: CASRDSGTGASPLHF. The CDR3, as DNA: TGTGCCAGCAGAGATAGTGGGACAGGGGCGTCACCCCTCCACTTT.

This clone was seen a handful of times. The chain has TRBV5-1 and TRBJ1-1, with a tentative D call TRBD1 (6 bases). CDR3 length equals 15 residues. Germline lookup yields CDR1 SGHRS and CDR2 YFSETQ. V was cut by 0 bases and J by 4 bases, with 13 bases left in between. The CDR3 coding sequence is TGCGCCAGCAGCTTGGGTGGGGGCTGGGGCACTGAAGCTTTCTTT. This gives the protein CASSLGGGWGTEAFF. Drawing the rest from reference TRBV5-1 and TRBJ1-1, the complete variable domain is KAGVTQTPRYLIKTRGQQVTLSCSPISGHRSVSWYQQTPGQGLQFLFEYFSETQRNKGNFPGRFSGRQFSNSRSEMNVSTLELGDSALYLCASSLGGGWGTEAFFGQGTRLTVV.

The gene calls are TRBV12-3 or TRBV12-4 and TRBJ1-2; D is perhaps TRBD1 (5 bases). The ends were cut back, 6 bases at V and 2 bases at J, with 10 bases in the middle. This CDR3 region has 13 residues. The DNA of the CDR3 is TGTGCCAGCAGCCACAGGACAAACTATGGCTACACCTTC. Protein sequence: CASSHRTNYGYTF.